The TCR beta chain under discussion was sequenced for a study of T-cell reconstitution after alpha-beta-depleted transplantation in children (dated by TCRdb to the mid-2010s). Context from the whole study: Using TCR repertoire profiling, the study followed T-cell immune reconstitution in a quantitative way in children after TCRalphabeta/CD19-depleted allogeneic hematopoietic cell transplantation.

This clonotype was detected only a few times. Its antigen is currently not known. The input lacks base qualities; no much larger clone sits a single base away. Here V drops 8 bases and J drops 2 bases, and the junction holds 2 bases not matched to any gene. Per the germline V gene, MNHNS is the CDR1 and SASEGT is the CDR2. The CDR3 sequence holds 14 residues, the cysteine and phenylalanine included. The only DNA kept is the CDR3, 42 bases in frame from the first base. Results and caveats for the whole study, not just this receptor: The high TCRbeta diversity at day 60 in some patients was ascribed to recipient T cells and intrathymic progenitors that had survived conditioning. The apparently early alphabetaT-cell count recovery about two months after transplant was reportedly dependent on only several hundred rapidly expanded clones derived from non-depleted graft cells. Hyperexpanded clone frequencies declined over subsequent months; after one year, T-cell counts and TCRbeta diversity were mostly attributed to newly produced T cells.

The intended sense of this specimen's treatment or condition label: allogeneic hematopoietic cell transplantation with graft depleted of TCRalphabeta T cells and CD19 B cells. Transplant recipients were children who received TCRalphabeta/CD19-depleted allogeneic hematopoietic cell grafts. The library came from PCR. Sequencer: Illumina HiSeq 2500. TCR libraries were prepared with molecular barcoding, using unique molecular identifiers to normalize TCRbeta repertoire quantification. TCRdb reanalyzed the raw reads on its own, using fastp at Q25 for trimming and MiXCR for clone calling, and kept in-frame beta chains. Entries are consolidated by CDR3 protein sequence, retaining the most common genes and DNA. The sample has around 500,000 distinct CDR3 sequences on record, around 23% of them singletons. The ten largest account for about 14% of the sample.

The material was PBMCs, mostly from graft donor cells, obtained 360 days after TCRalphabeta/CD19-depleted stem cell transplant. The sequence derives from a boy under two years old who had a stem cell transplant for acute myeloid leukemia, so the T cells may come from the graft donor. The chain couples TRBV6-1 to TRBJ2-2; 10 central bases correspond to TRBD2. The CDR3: CASVAGGNTGELFF. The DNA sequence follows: TGTGCCAGCGTAGCGGGGGGTAACACCGGGGAGCTGTTTTTT.